This TCR beta chain was identified in a study of identical twins. The CDR3 length is 14 residues. Germline CDR1 LNHNV, CDR2 YYDKDF (reference sequence). Trimming cost V 4 bases and J 2 bases, with 12 bases left between them. Unique molecular identifiers were in the cDNA, with template-switch universal primer binding. TCRdb ran MiXCR on the 5' RACE reads and lists one entry per CDR3 protein. The sample yields around 550,000 distinct CDR3 sequences, roughly 15% seen once. Study-level findings and limits: Whereas memory repertoires showed no such difference, abundant cord blood beta clonotypes carried fewer insertions. The study based its conclusions on cross-sectional statistical analysis and did not follow the same donors.

A remark on this clonotype: Its antigen is unknown.

The same sample was also studied in work on yellow fever vaccine responses in identical twins. That source reports: After vaccination, twins' T cell response reportedly seemed partly convergent, partly personalized.

Sample: CD4+ T cells sorted from blood. The chain uses TRBV15 and TRBJ2-7, with D possibly TRBD1 on 6 matching bases. This sequence was found in a woman aged 18-30 years in good health. The CDR3 nucleotides are TGTGCCACCAGCACACAACAGGGTCCCTACGAGCAGTACTTC. Translating gives CATSTQQGPYEQYF.